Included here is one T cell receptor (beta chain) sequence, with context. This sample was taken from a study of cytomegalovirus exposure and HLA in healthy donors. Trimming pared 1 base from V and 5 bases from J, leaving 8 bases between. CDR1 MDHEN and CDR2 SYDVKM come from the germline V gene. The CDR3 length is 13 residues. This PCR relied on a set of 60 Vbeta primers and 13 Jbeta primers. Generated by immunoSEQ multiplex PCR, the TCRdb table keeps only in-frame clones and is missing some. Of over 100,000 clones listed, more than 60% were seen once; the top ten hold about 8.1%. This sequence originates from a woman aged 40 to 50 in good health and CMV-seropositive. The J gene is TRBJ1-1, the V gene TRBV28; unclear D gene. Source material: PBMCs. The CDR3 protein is CASSLSGWTEAFF. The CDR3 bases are TGTGCCAGCAGTTTATCCGGGTGGACTGAAGCTTTCTTT.